This T cell receptor beta chain was found in a study of blood T cell repertoires in COVID-19. This clone was detected once. Sequencing used immunoSEQ multiplex PCR; TCRdb keeps in-frame clones, though not all of them. The table lists a few hundred thousand clones, about 86% of them singletons, with around 7.5% in the top ten. The TCR sequence derives from a woman in her fifties or sixties with COVID-19, enrolled during active disease. The source material was peripheral blood.

This CDR3 is CASSSGTGGTGELFF. The CDR3 region has the DNA TGCGCCAGCAGTTCCGGGACAGGGGGCACCGGGGAGCTGTTTTTT. The rearrangement joins TRBV10-1 to TRBJ2-2; 11 nucleotides line up with TRBD1. This CDR3 comprises 15 residues. The J segment lost 4 bases and the V segment lost 5 bases, leaving 3 bases of the junction unmatched. The germline CDR1 and CDR2 sequences are WNHNN and SYGVQD (reference sequence).